The 25 T cell receptor beta chains given below trace back to one sample, sequenced in a study of cytomegalovirus exposure and HLA in healthy donors. The study ran its PCR with 60 Vbeta and 13 Jbeta primers. Sequencing used immunoSEQ multiplex PCR; TCRdb keeps in-frame clones, though not all of them. The sample includes about 150,000 clones, around 79% of them seen just once. Sequencing input: PBMCs. These receptors were collected from a woman in her 30s in good health and CMV-seronegative.

V is TRBV28 and J is TRBJ1-5; the D gene is possibly TRBD1 (6 bases). The CDR3 has 16 residues. The V end lost 2 bases, the J end lost 0 bases, and 11 bases lay between the germline ends. CDR1 and CDR2 (germline): MDHEN, SYDVKM. In nucleotides, the CDR3 is TGTGCCAGCAGTTTACGGCGGACAGATAGCAATCAGCCCCAGCATTTT. This codes for CASSLRRTDSNQPQHF.

This rearrangement joins TRBV9 to TRBJ2-1, with D possibly matching TRBD2 (5 bases). Trimming took off 3 bases at V and 6 bases at J, with 16 bases between the two ends. The CDR3 totals 15 residues. Germline assignment: CDR1 SGDLS and CDR2 YYNGEE. As DNA, the CDR3 is TGTGCCAGCAGCGCGCCTCGAGGGATGAGCAATGAGCAGTTCTTC. This codes for CASSAPRGMSNEQFF.

The chain carries TRBV6-1 and TRBJ2-7, with D maybe TRBD1 (7 bases). The V and J ends lost 1 base and 4 bases respectively, with 14 bases between them. This CDR3 region has 15 residues. Germline CDR1 and CDR2: MNHNS and SASEGT. This chain's CDR3 is CASSEVADRRYEQYF. DNA of the CDR3: TGTGCCAGCAGTGAAGTAGCGGACAGGAGGTACGAGCAGTACTTC.

The rearrangement joins TRBV5-6 to TRBJ2-7; D is possibly TRBD2 (5 bases). Germline V gene sequence: CDR1 SGHDT, CDR2 YYEEEE. Between the trimmed V and J ends, which lost 0 bases and 0 bases, there was a span of 7 bases. The CDR3 runs 14 residues. Here the CDR3 DNA reads TGTGCCAGCAGCTTGGTAGGGAGCTCCTACGAGCAGTACTTC. This gives the protein CASSLVGSSYEQYF.

The chain links TRBV5-1 to TRBJ1-6; 8 bases map to TRBD1. Germline values: CDR1 SGHRS, CDR2 YFSETQ. This CDR3 comprises 14 residues. Trimming cost V 3 bases and J 10 bases; bases outside gene matches: 6. The CDR3 DNA reads TGCGCCAGCAGCTCCCGGACAGGGTGGTCACCCCTCCACTTT. Translation: CASSSRTGWSPLHF.

This clone has more than one count but fewer than ten. The DNA for the CDR3 is TGCGCCAGCAGCTTGCTTCTAGCGGGTAGCACAGATACGCAGTATTTT. As protein: CASSLLLAGSTDTQYF. The chain joins TRBV5-1 to TRBJ2-3; TRBD2 matches at 8 bases. This CDR3 has 16 amino acids. Germline CDR1 is SGHRS and CDR2 is YFSETQ. The V segment lost 1 base and the J segment 0 bases; nucleotides outside the gene matches: 4.

This clone was seen once. The chain couples TRBV2 to TRBJ1-1; 7 bases line up with TRBD1. The junction had 12 bases not matched to a gene; V was cut back by 5 bases and J by 6 bases. Germline V CDR1 and CDR2: SNHLY, FYNNEI. This CDR3 is built from 15 residues. The CDR3 DNA sequence: TGTGCCAGCAGTCCCCTCGAGACAGGGAGAGCTGAAGCTTTCTTT. It specifies CASSPLETGRAEAFF.

The rearrangement links TRBV15 to TRBJ2-5; TRBD2 aligns across 10 bases. The trim removed 0 bases at V and 5 bases at J, leaving 9 bases unmatched. The CDR3 consists of 17 residues. Germline V gives CDR1 LNHNV, CDR2 YYDKDF (reference sequence). The CDR3 DNA sequence: TGTGCCACCAGCAGAGATATGGCTAGCGGGGGTGGTGAGACCCAGTACTTC. This translates into CATSRDMASGGGETQYF.

V is TRBV27 and J is TRBJ2-7; perhaps TRBD2 as D (5 bases). Trimming pared 3 bases from V and 4 bases from J, leaving 10 bases between. Germline CDR1 MNHEY, CDR2 SMNVEV (reference sequence). The CDR3 has 13 residues. CDR3 in DNA: TGTGCCAGCAGTTTTGCACTAGAATACGAGCAGTACTTC. This codes for CASSFALEYEQYF.

This chain uses TRBV14 with TRBJ1-2; TRBD1 aligns across 12 bases. The trim removed 0 bases at V and 8 bases at J, leaving 10 bases unmatched. Germline-derived CDR1 and CDR2 are SGHDN and FVKESK. CDR3 size: 17 residues. The CDR3 loop is CASSQDGAGQGARGYTF. The CDR3 bases are TGTGCCAGCAGCCAAGATGGCGCGGGACAGGGGGCGCGGGGCTACACCTTC.

The V and J genes are TRBV7-2 and TRBJ2-1; 9 bases fit TRBD2. Unmatched junction bases numbered 10, after V lost 3 bases and J lost 10 bases. This CDR3 comprises 15 residues. Germline V lookup: CDR1 SGHTA, CDR2 FQGNSA. DNA for the CDR3: TGTGCCAGCAGCTTTGCCGGGACTAGCCCCGGGGAGCAGTTCTTC. Translation: CASSFAGTSPGEQFF.

The chain combines TRBV10-3 with TRBJ1-2, with 8 positions matching TRBD1. The V and J ends lost 6 bases and 1 base, in that order; junction bases with no gene match: 4. This CDR3 is built from 14 residues. The germline gives CDR1 ENHRY, CDR2 SYGVKD. This CDR3 reads CAIRGQGVNYGYTF. In nucleotides, the CDR3 is TGTGCCATCAGAGGACAGGGCGTTAACTATGGCTACACCTTC.

This clone was seen more than once but under ten times. The V gene is TRBV25-1, the J gene TRBJ1-2, with D perhaps TRBD1 (6 bases). The V gene lost 3 bases and the J gene lost 6 bases, with 14 bases spanning the gap. This CDR3 spans 14 amino acids. In germline, CDR1 is MGHDK, CDR2 SYGVNS. CDR3 region: CASSDLPGADGYTF. The CDR3 DNA follows: TGTGCCAGCAGTGACCTGCCAGGGGCGGATGGCTACACCTTC.

The chain is built from TRBV2 and TRBJ1-1; possible D gene TRBD1, 6 bases. The V gene's germline CDR1 is SNHLY and CDR2 FYNNEI. CDR3 length: 14 amino acids. Trimming took 6 bases from V and 2 from J, leaving 13 bases between them. CDR3 loop: CASRVEGENTEAFF. The DNA for the CDR3 is TGTGCCAGCAGAGTCGAGGGGGAAAACACTGAAGCTTTCTTT.

The V gene is TRBV4-1, the J gene TRBJ2-7; 11 nucleotides agree with TRBD2. Germline CDR1 reads MGHRA; CDR2 reads YSYEKL. V shed 3 bases and J 3 bases; nucleotides not matched to a gene: 7. The CDR3 covers 16 residues. The CDR3 protein is CASSQPSSGGLYEQYF. CDR3 bases: TGCGCCAGCAGCCAGCCATCTAGCGGGGGGCTCTACGAGCAGTACTTC.

The chain employs TRBV30 and TRBJ1-5; D possibly corresponds to TRBD1 (6 bases). Germline values: CDR1 GTSNPN, CDR2 SVGIG (reference sequence). This CDR3 has 14 amino acids. The V end was cut by 0 bases, the J end by 5 bases, with 11 bases between. The CDR3, as DNA: TGTGCCTGGAGTGTACTACAGGGAGATCAGCCCCAGCATTTT. This encodes CAWSVLQGDQPQHF.

This chain connects TRBV5-1 to TRBJ2-2, with D possibly being TRBD2 (6 bases). Trimming removed 1 base at V and 6 bases at J, with 13 bases between. Per germline, CDR1 SGHRS and CDR2 YFSETQ. The CDR3 is 15 residues long. The CDR3 nucleotides read TGCGCCAGCAGCTTGAGTAGCGGCCGTTCCGGGGAGCTGTTTTTT. It codes for CASSLSSGRSGELFF.

This clone is a singleton in its sample. The chain recombines TRBV19 with TRBJ1-5, with D hard to call. Trimming removed 1 base from V and 8 bases from J, with 6 bases in between. The CDR3 spans 12 residues. Looked up from germline, CDR1 is LNHDA and CDR2 is SQIVND (reference sequence). CDR3 sequence (DNA): TGTGCCAGTAGTATAGCCAGGAAGCCCCAGCATTTT. This codes for CASSIARKPQHF. The complete variable domain, with remaining parts taken from reference TRBV19 and TRBJ1-5, reads DGGITQSPKYLFRKEGQNVTLSCEQNLNHDAMYWYRQDPGQGLRLIYYSQIVNDFQKGDIAEGYSVSREKKESFPLTVTSAQKNPTAFYLCASSIARKPQHFGDGTRLSIL.

The chain is built from TRBV6-1 and TRBJ1-4; 9 bases line up with TRBD1. Per the germline V gene, CDR1 is MNHNS and CDR2 is SASEGT. The CDR3 covers 14 residues. The J segment lost 6 bases and the V segment lost 6 bases, leaving 5 bases of the junction unmatched. The CDR3 DNA reads TGTGCCAGCAGACCTACAGGGGGCGATGAAAAACTGTTTTTT. Protein sequence: CASRPTGGDEKLFF.

The rearrangement uses TRBV9 and TRBJ2-1, with 9 bases aligning to TRBD1. CDR3 length: 15 residues. The germline V gene has CDR1 SGDLS and CDR2 YYNGEE. The V and J ends lost 4 bases and 3 bases, in that order; junction bases with no gene match: 5. The CDR3 loop is CASSPGQGFYNEQFF. The CDR3 DNA reads as TGTGCCAGCAGCCCGGGACAGGGATTCTACAATGAGCAGTTCTTC.

This chain uses TRBV4-1 with TRBJ1-1, with D possibly matching TRBD1 (6 bases). Per germline, CDR1 MGHRA and CDR2 YSYEKL. V was shortened by 6 bases and J by 4 bases, with 30 bases between the two germline ends. This CDR3 has 19 amino acids. CDR3 sequence reads: CASSPTRGWVGGDGTEAFF. The CDR3 DNA is TGCGCCAGCAGTCCTACAAGGGGCTGGGTAGGGGGTGACGGCACTGAAGCTTTCTTT.

The CDR3 loop reads CASRSAKAQNTEAFF. CDR3 DNA: TGTGCCAGCAGGAGCGCGAAGGCACAAAACACTGAAGCTTTCTTT. This rearrangement joins TRBV2 to TRBJ1-1; D not certain. Between the trimmed V and J ends, which lost 6 bases and 2 bases, there was a span of 16 bases. This CDR3 has 15 residues. Germline CDR1 and CDR2: SNHLY and FYNNEI.

CDR3 residues: CASRGTGGNYGYTF. CDR3 DNA sequence: TGTGCCAGCAGGGGGACAGGGGGCAACTATGGCTACACCTTC. The rearrangement uses TRBV6-5 and TRBJ1-2, with 12 bases matching TRBD1. CDR1 is MNHEY and CDR2 is SVGAGI in the germline V gene. This CDR3 has 14 amino acids. Trimming removed 6 bases from V and 2 bases from J; junction bases left unmatched: 1.

The count of this clone is one. The genes are TRBV25-1 and TRBJ1-6; TRBD1 is a possible D gene (5 bases). V lost 10 bases and J 5 bases, leaving 15 bases between the germline ends. The germline gives CDR1 MGHDK, CDR2 SYGVNS. The CDR3 runs to 14 residues. The CDR3 nucleotides are TGTGCCACACGAGGTGGGGCAGATAATTCACCCCTCCACTTT. It translates to CATRGGADNSPLHF.

Comments on this clone: An end of the junction differs from the germline gene, which may be a read error. V gene TRBV7-9 combines with J gene TRBJ1-3; weak D call: TRBD1 (5 bases). Germline CDR1 and CDR2: SEHNR and FQNEAQ (reference sequence). CDR3 length equals 18 residues. The CDR3: CSSSSNRGTGNSGNTIYF. CDR3 DNA sequence: TGTTCCAGCAGCTCCAACCGCGGGACTGGAAACTCTGGAAACACCATATATTTT. Full variable domain (remainder filled in from reference TRBV7-9 and TRBJ1-3): DTGVSQNPRHKITKRGQNVTFRCDPISEHNRLYWYRQTLGQGPEFLTYFQNEAQLEKSRLLSDRFSAERPKGSFSTLEIQRTEQGDSAMYLCSSSSNRGTGNSGNTIYFGEGSWLTVV.